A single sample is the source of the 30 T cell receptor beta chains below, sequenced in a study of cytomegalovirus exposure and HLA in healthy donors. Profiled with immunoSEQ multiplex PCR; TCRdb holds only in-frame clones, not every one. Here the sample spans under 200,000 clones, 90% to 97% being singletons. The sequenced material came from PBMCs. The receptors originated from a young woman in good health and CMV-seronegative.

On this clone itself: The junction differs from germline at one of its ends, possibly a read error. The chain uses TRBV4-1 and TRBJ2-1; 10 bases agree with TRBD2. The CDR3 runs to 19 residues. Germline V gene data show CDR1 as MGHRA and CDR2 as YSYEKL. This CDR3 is CASTQRTLELAGISNEQFF. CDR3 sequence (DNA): TGCGCCAGCACCCAAAGAACCTTAGAACTAGCGGGGATTAGTAATGAGCAGTTCTTC.

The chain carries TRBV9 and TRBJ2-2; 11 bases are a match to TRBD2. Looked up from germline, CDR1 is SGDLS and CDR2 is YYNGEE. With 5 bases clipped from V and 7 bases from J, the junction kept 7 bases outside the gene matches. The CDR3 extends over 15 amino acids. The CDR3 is CASSLAGGADGELFF. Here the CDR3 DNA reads TGTGCCAGCAGTTTAGCGGGGGGGGCCGACGGGGAGCTGTTTTTT.

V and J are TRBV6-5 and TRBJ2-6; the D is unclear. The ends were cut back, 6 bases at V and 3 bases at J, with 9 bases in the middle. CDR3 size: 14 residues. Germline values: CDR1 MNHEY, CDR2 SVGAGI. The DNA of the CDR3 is TGTGCCAGCAGATCCTCGGGTGGGGCCAACGTCCTGACTTTC. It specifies CASRSSGGANVLTF.

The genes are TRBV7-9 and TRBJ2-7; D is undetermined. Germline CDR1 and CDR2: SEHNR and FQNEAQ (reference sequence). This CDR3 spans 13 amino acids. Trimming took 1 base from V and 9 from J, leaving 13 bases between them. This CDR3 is CASSLGAVIAQYF. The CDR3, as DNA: TGTGCCAGCAGCTTAGGTGCGGTGATCGCGCAGTACTTC.

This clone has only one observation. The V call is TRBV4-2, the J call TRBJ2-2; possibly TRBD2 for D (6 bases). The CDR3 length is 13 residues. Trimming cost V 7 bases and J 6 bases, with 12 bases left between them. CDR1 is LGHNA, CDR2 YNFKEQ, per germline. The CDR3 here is CASNTGGAGELFF. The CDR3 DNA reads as TGTGCCAGCAACACCGGGGGAGCCGGGGAGCTGTTTTTT.

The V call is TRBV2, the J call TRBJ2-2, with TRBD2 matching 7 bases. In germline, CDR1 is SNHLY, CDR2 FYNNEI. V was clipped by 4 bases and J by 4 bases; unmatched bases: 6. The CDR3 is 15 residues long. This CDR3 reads CASSVVGGGTGELFF. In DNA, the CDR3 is TGTGCCAGCAGTGTTGTGGGGGGGGGCACCGGGGAGCTGTTTTTT.

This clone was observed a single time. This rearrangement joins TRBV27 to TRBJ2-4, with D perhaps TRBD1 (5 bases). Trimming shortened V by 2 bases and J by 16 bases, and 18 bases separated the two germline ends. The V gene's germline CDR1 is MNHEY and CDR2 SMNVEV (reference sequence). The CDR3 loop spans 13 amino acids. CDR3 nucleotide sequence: TGTGCCAGCAGTTTAGTTTTCGCAGGGTCCCGATACTTC. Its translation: CASSLVFAGSRYF.

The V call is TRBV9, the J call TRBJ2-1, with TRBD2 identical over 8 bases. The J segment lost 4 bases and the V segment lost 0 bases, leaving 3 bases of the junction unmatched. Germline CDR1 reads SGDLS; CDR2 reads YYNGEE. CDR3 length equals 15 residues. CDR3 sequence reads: CASSVAGGGYNEQFF. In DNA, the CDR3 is TGTGCCAGCAGCGTAGCCGGCGGGGGGTACAATGAGCAGTTCTTC.

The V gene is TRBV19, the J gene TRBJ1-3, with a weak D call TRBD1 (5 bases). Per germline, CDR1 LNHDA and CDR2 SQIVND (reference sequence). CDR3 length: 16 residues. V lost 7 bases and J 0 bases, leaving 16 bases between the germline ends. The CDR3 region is CASTPWGEASGNTIYF. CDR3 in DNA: TGTGCCAGTACCCCGTGGGGGGAGGCCTCTGGAAACACCATATATTTT.

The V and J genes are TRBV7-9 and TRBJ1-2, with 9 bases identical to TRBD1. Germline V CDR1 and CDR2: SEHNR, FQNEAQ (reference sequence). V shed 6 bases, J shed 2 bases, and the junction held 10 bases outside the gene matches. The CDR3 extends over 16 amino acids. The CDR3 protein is CASRLTGTGSNYGYTF. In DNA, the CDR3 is TGTGCCAGCAGATTAACCGGGACAGGGTCGAACTATGGCTACACCTTC.

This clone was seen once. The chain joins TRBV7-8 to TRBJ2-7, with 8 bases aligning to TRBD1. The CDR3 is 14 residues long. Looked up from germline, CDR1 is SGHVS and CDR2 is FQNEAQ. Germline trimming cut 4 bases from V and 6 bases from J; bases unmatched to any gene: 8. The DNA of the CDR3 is TGTGCCAGCAGCTCACTACAGGGGGACGGCGAGCAGTACTTC. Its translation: CASSSLQGDGEQYF.

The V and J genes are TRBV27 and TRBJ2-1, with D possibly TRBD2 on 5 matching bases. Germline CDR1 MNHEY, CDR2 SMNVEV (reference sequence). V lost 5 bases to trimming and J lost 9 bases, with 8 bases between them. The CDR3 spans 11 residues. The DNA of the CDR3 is TGTGCCAGCAGTGTGGCGGGTGAGCAGTTCTTC. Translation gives CASSVAGEQFF.

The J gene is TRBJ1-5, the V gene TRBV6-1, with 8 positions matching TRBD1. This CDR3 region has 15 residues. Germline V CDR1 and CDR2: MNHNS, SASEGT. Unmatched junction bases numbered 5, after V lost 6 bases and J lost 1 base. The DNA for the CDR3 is TGTGCCAGCAGGGGTGACAGGGGAAGCAATCAGCCCCAGCATTTT. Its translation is CASRGDRGSNQPQHF.

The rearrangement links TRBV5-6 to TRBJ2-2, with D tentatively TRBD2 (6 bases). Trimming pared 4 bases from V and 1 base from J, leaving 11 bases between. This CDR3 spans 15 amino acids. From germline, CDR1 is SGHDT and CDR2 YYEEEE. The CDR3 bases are TGTGCCAGCAGCCCGGGACTCCTGAACACCGGGGAGCTGTTTTTT. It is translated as CASSPGLLNTGELFF.

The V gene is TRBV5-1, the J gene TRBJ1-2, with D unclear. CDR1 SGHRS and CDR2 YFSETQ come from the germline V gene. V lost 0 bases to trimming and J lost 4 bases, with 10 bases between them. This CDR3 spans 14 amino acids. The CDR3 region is CASSLVAGSYGYTF. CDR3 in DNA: TGCGCCAGCAGCTTGGTGGCAGGCTCCTATGGCTACACCTTC. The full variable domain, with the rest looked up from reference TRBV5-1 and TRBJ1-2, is KAGVTQTPRYLIKTRGQQVTLSCSPISGHRSVSWYQQTPGQGLQFLFEYFSETQRNKGNFPGRFSGRQFSNSRSEMNVSTLELGDSALYLCASSLVAGSYGYTFGSGTRLTVV.

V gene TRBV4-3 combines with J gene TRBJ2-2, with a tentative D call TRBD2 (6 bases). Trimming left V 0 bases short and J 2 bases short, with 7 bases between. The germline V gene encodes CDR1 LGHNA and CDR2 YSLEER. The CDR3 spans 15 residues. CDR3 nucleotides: TGCGCCAGCAGCCAAGACGGGAGTAACACCGGGGAGCTGTTTTTT. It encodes CASSQDGSNTGELFF.

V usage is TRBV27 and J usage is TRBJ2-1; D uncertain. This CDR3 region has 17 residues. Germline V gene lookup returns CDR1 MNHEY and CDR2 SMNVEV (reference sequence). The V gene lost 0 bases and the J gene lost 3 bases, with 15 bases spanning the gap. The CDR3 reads CASSLSKVRSGYNEQFF. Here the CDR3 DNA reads TGTGCCAGCAGTTTATCGAAGGTGAGGTCGGGCTACAATGAGCAGTTCTTC.

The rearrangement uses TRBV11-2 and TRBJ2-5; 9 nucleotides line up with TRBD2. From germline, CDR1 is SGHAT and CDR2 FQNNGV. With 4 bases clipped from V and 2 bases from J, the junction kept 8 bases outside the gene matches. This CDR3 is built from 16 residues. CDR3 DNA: TGTGCCAGCAGCTCCGATAGCGGGGGCAGTCAAGAGACCCAGTACTTC. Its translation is CASSSDSGGSQETQYF.

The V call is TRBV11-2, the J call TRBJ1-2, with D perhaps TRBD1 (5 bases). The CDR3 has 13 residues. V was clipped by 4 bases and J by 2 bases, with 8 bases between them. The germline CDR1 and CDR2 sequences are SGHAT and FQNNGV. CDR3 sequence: CASSSQENYGYTF. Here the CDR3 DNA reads TGTGCCAGCAGCTCACAGGAGAACTATGGCTACACCTTC.

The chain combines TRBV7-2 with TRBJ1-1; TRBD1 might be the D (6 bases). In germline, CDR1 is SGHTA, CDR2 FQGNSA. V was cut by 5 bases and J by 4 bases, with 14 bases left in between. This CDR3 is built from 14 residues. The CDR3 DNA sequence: TGTGCCAGCAGCGCAAGGTCAGGGGTCACTGAAGCTTTCTTT. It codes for CASSARSGVTEAFF.

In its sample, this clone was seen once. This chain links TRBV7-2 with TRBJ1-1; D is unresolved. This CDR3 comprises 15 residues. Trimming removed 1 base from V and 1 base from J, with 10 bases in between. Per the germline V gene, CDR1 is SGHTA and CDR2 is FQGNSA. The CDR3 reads CASSLVEVPNTEAFF. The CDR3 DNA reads TGTGCCAGCAGCTTAGTTGAGGTTCCGAACACTGAAGCTTTCTTT.

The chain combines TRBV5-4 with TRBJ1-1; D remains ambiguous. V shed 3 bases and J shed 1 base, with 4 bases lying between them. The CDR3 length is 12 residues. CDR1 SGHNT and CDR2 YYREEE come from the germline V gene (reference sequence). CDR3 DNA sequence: TGTGCCAGCAGCTCTTCGAACACTGAAGCTTTCTTT. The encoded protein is CASSSSNTEAFF.

CDR3 coding DNA: TGTGCCAGCAGACCCGGGACAGGGGTCTACGAGCAGTACTTC. This encodes CASRPGTGVYEQYF. V and J are TRBV6-1 and TRBJ2-7; 10 bases map to TRBD1. This CDR3 spans 14 amino acids. From germline, CDR1 is MNHNS and CDR2 SASEGT. J was trimmed by 3 bases and V by 6 bases; bases with no gene match: 5.

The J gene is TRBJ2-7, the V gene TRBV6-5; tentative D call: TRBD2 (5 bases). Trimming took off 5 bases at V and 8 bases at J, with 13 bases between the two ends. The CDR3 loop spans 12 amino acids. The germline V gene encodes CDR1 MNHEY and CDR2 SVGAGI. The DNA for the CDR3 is TGTGCCAGCAGTCAGTTACGAGGGCAGCAGTACTTC. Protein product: CASSQLRGQQYF.

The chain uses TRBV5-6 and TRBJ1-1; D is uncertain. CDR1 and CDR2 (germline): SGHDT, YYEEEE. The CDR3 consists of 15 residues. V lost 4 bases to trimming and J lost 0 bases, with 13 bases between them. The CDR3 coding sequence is TGTGCCAGCAGCCCTGAAATCGACTTGAACACTGAAGCTTTCTTT. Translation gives CASSPEIDLNTEAFF.

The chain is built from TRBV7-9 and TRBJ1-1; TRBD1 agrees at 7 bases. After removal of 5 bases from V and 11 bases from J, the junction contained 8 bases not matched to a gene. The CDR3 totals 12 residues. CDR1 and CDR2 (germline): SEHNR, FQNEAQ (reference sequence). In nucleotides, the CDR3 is TGTGCCAGCAGCATCTCAGGGGGAAGGGCTTTCTTT. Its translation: CASSISGGRAFF.

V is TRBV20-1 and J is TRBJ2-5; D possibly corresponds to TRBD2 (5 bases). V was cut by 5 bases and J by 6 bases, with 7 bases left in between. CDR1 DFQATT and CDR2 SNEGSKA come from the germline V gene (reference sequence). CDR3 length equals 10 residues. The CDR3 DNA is TGCAGTGCTGGGGAGAAGACCCAGTACTTC. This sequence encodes CSAGEKTQYF.

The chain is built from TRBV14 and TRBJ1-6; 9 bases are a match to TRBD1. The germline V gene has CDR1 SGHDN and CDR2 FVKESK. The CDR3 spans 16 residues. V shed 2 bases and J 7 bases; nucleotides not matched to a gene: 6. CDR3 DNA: TGTGCCAGCAGCCAACTGGGACAGGGTAACAATTCACCCCTCCACTTT. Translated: CASSQLGQGNNSPLHF.

CDR3 sequence reads: CASSLSGGVSYGYTF. The CDR3 DNA follows: TGCGCCAGCAGCCTCTCGGGGGGGGTGAGCTATGGCTACACCTTC. The genes are TRBV5-1 and TRBJ1-2; tentatively, D is TRBD1 (5 bases). V dropped 4 bases and J dropped 4 bases, with 17 bases sitting between them. The V gene's germline CDR1 is SGHRS and CDR2 YFSETQ. The CDR3 totals 15 residues. Full variable domain (outside the CDR3, taken from reference TRBV5-1 and TRBJ1-2): KAGVTQTPRYLIKTRGQQVTLSCSPISGHRSVSWYQQTPGQGLQFLFEYFSETQRNKGNFPGRFSGRQFSNSRSEMNVSTLELGDSALYLCASSLSGGVSYGYTFGSGTRLTVV.

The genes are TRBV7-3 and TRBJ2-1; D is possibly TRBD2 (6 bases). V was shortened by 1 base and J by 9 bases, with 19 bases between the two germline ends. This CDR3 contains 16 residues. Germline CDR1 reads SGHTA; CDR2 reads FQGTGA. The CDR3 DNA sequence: TGTGCCAGCAGCTTAAATCCCCGACTAGTCGCAAGTGAGCAGTTCTTC. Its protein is CASSLNPRLVASEQFF. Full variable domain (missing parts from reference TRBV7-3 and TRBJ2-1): GAGVSQTPSNKVTEKGKYVELRCDPISGHTALYWYRQSLGQGPEFLIYFQGTGAADDSGLPNDRFFAVRPEGSVSTLKIQRTERGDSAVYLCASSLNPRLVASEQFFGPGTRLTVL.